This record looks at one T cell receptor beta chain sequence and its context. The antigen is unknown. This specimen belongs to a study of cytomegalovirus exposure and HLA in healthy donors. Study-wide context: Of 300 to 500 genotyped donors, roughly 81% grouped in the Caucasian-associated ancestry cluster.

The CDR3 loop spans 15 amino acids. CDR1 and CDR2 (germline): MNHNS, SASEGT. Trimming pared 6 bases from V and 5 bases from J, leaving 16 bases between. Points from the study as a whole: Some public TCRs appeared in many individuals, while most sequences were rare. The later analysis indicated that the majority of CMV-associated TCR beta chains appeared HLA-restricted. Several top significant clusters appeared, in a later analysis, to be linked to common viral pathogens.

A multiplex PCR was run with 60 Vbeta primers and 13 Jbeta primers. The repertoire was sequenced with immunoSEQ multiplex PCR; TCRdb's copy has only in-frame clones and lacks some. Recorded for this sample: around 140,000 clones. Sequencing used PBMCs. The receptor was isolated from a man between 18 and 29 years old in good health and CMV-seronegative. The chain has TRBV6-1 and TRBJ1-4; TRBD1 might be the D (5 bases). CDR3 sequence reads: CASRYRQPQNEKLFF. As DNA, the CDR3 is TGTGCCAGCAGATACAGACAGCCGCAAAATGAAAAACTGTTTTTT.